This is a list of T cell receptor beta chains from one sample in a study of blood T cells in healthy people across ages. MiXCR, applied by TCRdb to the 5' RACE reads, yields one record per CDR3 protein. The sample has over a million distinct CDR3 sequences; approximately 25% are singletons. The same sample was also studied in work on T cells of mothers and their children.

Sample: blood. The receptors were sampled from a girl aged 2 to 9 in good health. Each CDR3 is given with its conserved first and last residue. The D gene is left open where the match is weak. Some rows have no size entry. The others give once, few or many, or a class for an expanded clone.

TGTGCCAGCAGCCCGGGGACAGGGACTATTGGCTACACCTTC,CASSPGTGTIGYTF,TRBD1,TRBV7-6,NA,TRBJ1-2
TGTGCCAGCAGTTATTTCAACAGGGGAGGCAATGAGCAGTTCTTC,CASSYFNRGGNEQFF,NA,TRBV6-6,NA,TRBJ2-1
TGCGCCAGCAGCCAGGGACGTGACAACTCCTACGAGCAGTACTTC,CASSQGRDNSYEQYF,NA,TRBV4-3,few,TRBJ2-7
TGTGCCAGCAGCTCGGGGGAAATAGAGACCCAGTACTTC,CASSSGEIETQYF,NA,TRBV11-2,NA,TRBJ2-5
TGTGCCAGCAGTATCCTGGACAGGGCCTACGAGCAGTACTTC,CASSILDRAYEQYF,TRBD1,TRBV27,NA,TRBJ2-7
TGTGCCAGCAGCTTCCAGCCGGGACAGGGCTACGAGCAGTACTTC,CASSFQPGQGYEQYF,TRBD1,TRBV6-5,NA,TRBJ2-7
TGTGCCATCAGTGAGTCTCTAGGGTACAATGAGCAGTTCTTC,CAISESLGYNEQFF,NA,TRBV10-3,few,TRBJ2-1
TGCAGCGTTGAAGACCCCGGCGACTATGGCTACACCTTC,CSVEDPGDYGYTF,NA,TRBV29-1,few,TRBJ1-2
TGTGCCAGTAGCGCGGGTGATTTAGACTACGAGCAGTACTTC,CASSAGDLDYEQYF,NA,TRBV7-6,few,TRBJ2-7
TGTGCCAGCAGCCCCGGAGGGGCCGCGAACACCGGGGAGCTGTTTTTT,CASSPGGAANTGELFF,NA,TRBV3-1,few,TRBJ2-2
TGCAGTGCGGATCCGAGTGGGAGAGAGACCCAGTACTTC,CSADPSGRETQYF,NA,TRBV20-1,NA,TRBJ2-5
TGTGCCAGCAGCCAAGGTCACGGGAATCTAGCGGGATTCCACAATGAGCAGTTCTTC,CASSQGHGNLAGFHNEQFF,TRBD2,TRBV4-2,many,TRBJ2-1
TGCGCCAGCAGCCAGATTACAGGGAATGAAAAACTGTTTTTT,CASSQITGNEKLFF,NA,TRBV4-1,few,TRBJ1-4
TGCAGTGCCCTAGTGGGAGAGACCCAGTACTTC,CSALVGETQYF,NA,TRBV20-1,NA,TRBJ2-5
TGCAGTGCTAGAGGTTTCGGGCGGGGGCGCGAGCAGTTCTTC,CSARGFGRGREQFF,NA,TRBV20-1,NA,TRBJ2-1
TGCGCCAGCAGCTGGAGCCCCGGGATCTCCTACGAGCAGTACTTC,CASSWSPGISYEQYF,NA,TRBV5-1,NA,TRBJ2-7
TGTGCCAGCAAGGGTTCGGGGGGGCCAAGTAGCACAGATACGCAGTATTTT,CASKGSGGPSSTDTQYF,TRBD2,TRBV2,NA,TRBJ2-3
TGTGCCAGCAGCCAACAATCAGGGGGAGAACTAACTAATGAAAAACTGTTTTTT,CASSQQSGGELTNEKLFF,TRBD1,TRBV7-8,NA,TRBJ1-4
TGTGCCAGCAGCTTTCAAGAGGGCATTCAGTACTTC,CASSFQEGIQYF,NA,TRBV7-9,NA,TRBJ2-4
TGTGCCAGCAGCGCCGCGGGGGGGCCCCCAGATACGCAGTATTTT,CASSAAGGPPDTQYF,TRBD2,TRBV3-1,few,TRBJ2-3
TGTGCCAGCAGCCTAGAGGATGACTATGGCTACACCTTC,CASSLEDDYGYTF,NA,TRBV7-9,NA,TRBJ1-2
TGCGCCAGCAGCCAAACGGGGGGCACCTACGAGCAGTACTTC,CASSQTGGTYEQYF,NA,TRBV4-3,NA,TRBJ2-7
TGTGCCAGCAGCTTCTTCCCGCGAGCCCTAGGGGAAAAGGGGACTTCACCCCTCCACTTT,CASSFFPRALGEKGTSPLHF,NA,TRBV7-2,many,TRBJ1-6
TGTGCCAGCAGCTCTTCCGGGACTTGGAATGGCTACACCTTC,CASSSSGTWNGYTF,NA,TRBV13,few,TRBJ1-2
TGTGCCAGCAGTGAAGGGACGGGAGGTCTAAATGAGCAGTTCTTC,CASSEGTGGLNEQFF,TRBD2,TRBV6-1,NA,TRBJ2-1
TGTGCCAGCTCACCAGGACTAGCGGGTCGATATGAGCAGTTCTTC,CASSPGLAGRYEQFF,TRBD2,TRBV18,few,TRBJ2-1
TGCAGTGCAACTGCGGGGGACTACGAGCAGTACTTC,CSATAGDYEQYF,TRBD2,TRBV20-1,NA,TRBJ2-7
TGTGCCAGCAGCTCCACAGGGTCCCCGGAAGAGACCCAGTACTTC,CASSSTGSPEETQYF,NA,TRBV5-6,few,TRBJ2-5
TGTGCCAGCAGTGAAAGGGACAGGGGCTACAATGAGCAGTTCTTC,CASSERDRGYNEQFF,TRBD1,TRBV6-1,few,TRBJ2-1
TGCAGCGTTTCCTCACAGTCTAACTATGGCTACACCTTC,CSVSSQSNYGYTF,NA,TRBV29-1,few,TRBJ1-2
TGTGCCAGCAAGGAGGGCCTGACGGAGACCCAGTACTTC,CASKEGLTETQYF,NA,TRBV27,NA,TRBJ2-5
TGTGCCAGCAGTCCCGGACAGGTTCCCCACGAGCAGTACTTC,CASSPGQVPHEQYF,TRBD1,TRBV6-2/TRBV6-3,NA,TRBJ2-7
TGTGCCAGCAGCACGGGACCGAGCTCCTACGAGCAGTACTTC,CASSTGPSSYEQYF,NA,TRBV21-1,NA,TRBJ2-7
TGTGCCAGCTCACCACTGGCTAGCGGGAGTACAACTGAGCAGTTCTTC,CASSPLASGSTTEQFF,TRBD2,TRBV18,NA,TRBJ2-1
TGTGCCATCAGTGGAAATACTTTCTACAATGAGCAGTTCTTC,CAISGNTFYNEQFF,NA,TRBV10-3,few,TRBJ2-1
TGCGCCAGCGGCATCGCTAGCGGGGGGGCCTATGAGCGGTTCTTC,CASGIASGGAYERFF,TRBD2,TRBV5-1,NA,TRBJ2-1
TGTGCCAGCAGCTCGGACGGGTTATATGGCTACACCTTC,CASSSDGLYGYTF,NA,TRBV6-6,many,TRBJ1-2
TGTGCCTCCCGGACCTCCCCTGGTGAGCAGTTCTTC,CASRTSPGEQFF,NA,TRBV2,few,TRBJ2-1
TGTGCCAGCAGCCCAGGCGGACTGGAAAACTATGGCTACACCTTC,CASSPGGLENYGYTF,NA,TRBV21-1,few,TRBJ1-2
TGTGCCATCAGTGCCGGGACTAGCGGGATCAGAGAGACCCAGTACTTC,CAISAGTSGIRETQYF,TRBD2,TRBV10-3,NA,TRBJ2-5
TGTGCCAGCAGTTCGGGACAGGGAGGAGCCGGGGGGCTGTTTTTT,CASSSGQGGAGGLFF,TRBD1,TRBV6-6,few,TRBJ2-2
TGTGCCAGCATTCCCCAACTAGCGTGGACCGGGGAGCTGTTTTTT,CASIPQLAWTGELFF,TRBD2,TRBV11-2,NA,TRBJ2-2
TGTGCCAGCAGCGTAGCGAGCGGGCCACGCGAGCAGTACTTC,CASSVASGPREQYF,NA,TRBV9,few,TRBJ2-7
TGCGCCAGCAGCCAGGCCACAGGGGGCCTAGGAAGCACCGGGGAGCTGTTTTTT,CASSQATGGLGSTGELFF,TRBD1,TRBV4-3,few,TRBJ2-2
TGCGCCAGCAGCCAAGAGTTCGGGGGACTAGAGGCCTACGAGCAGTACTTC,CASSQEFGGLEAYEQYF,TRBD2,TRBV4-3,NA,TRBJ2-7
TGCGCCAGCAGCCAAGAGGGCGGGGTGAGCATTCAGTACTTC,CASSQEGGVSIQYF,NA,TRBV4-3,few,TRBJ2-4
TGCGCCAGCAGCTTGGCCACAGGGGGTGTCGATGAGCAGTTCTTC,CASSLATGGVDEQFF,TRBD1,TRBV5-1,NA,TRBJ2-1
TGCAGCGTAGGCGGGAGACTCTCAGATACGCAGTATTTT,CSVGGRLSDTQYF,TRBD2,TRBV29-1,few,TRBJ2-3
TGCGCCAGCAGCCTCACCGGGACCATCATGCCTTCCAAAGAGACCCAGTACTTC,CASSLTGTIMPSKETQYF,NA,TRBV4-1,NA,TRBJ2-5
TGTGCCAGCAGCTTAGGGGCAGGGGCCACTGAAGCTTTCTTT,CASSLGAGATEAFF,NA,TRBV7-9,NA,TRBJ1-1
TGTGCCAGCATAACCCAGGGCACTGAAGCTTTCTTT,CASITQGTEAFF,NA,TRBV7-8,NA,TRBJ1-1
TGTGCCAGCAACTCACGGCGCGGGTATGCCCCCTCCTACGAGCAGTACTTC,CASNSRRGYAPSYEQYF,NA,TRBV7-2,few,TRBJ2-7
TGTGCCAGCAGCCAAGACGTTGCAGGGGGCTCGCTGGAAGAGACCCAGTACTTC,CASSQDVAGGSLEETQYF,TRBD1,TRBV3-1,NA,TRBJ2-5